One sample yielded the 8 T cell receptor beta chains listed below, sequenced in a study of blood T cell repertoires in COVID-19. Some clones are missing from TCRdb's copy, which holds only in-frame ones; the method was immunoSEQ multiplex PCR. The sample carries about 62,000 clones, around 88% recorded once. Material: peripheral blood. These receptors were obtained from a human donor in a cohort sampled during active COVID-19.

This chain links TRBV5-1 with TRBJ1-6; D perhaps matches TRBD1 (6 bases). The V and J ends lost 1 base and 9 bases respectively, with 14 bases between them. Germline V lookup: CDR1 SGHRS, CDR2 YFSETQ. The CDR3 sequence is 15 residues long. CDR3 bases: TGCGCCAGCAGCTTGTTTCCAGGGGTCTCTTCACCCCTCCACTTT. This encodes CASSLFPGVSSPLHF.

This chain uses TRBV7-7 with TRBJ1-4; 8 bases agree with TRBD1. V shed 5 bases and J 1 base; nucleotides not matched to a gene: 3. CDR1 and CDR2 from the germline V gene are SSHAT and FNYEAQ (reference sequence). This CDR3 is 15 amino acids long. CDR3 nucleotide sequence: TGTGCCAGCAGCCTAACAGGGGGAACTAATGAAAAACTGTTTTTT. Amino acids: CASSLTGGTNEKLFF.

This clone was picked up one time. The rearrangement uses TRBV19 and TRBJ2-1; 7 nucleotides agree with TRBD1. V lost 10 bases to trimming and J lost 4 bases; unmatched junction nucleotides: 1. The length of the CDR3 is 11 residues. Germline loops: CDR1 LNHDA, CDR2 SQIVND (reference sequence). CDR3 region: CATRGYNEQFF. The CDR3 bases are TGTGCCACCAGGGGGTACAATGAGCAGTTCTTC.

This chain uses TRBV6-5 with TRBJ1-1, with D perhaps matching TRBD1 (6 bases). This CDR3 has 13 amino acids. Germline CDR1 reads MNHEY; CDR2 reads SVGAGI. Trimming took 8 bases from V and 5 from J, leaving 15 bases between them. CDR3: CASRTGQWTEAFF. CDR3 nucleotide sequence: TGTGCCAGCCGAACAGGGCAATGGACTGAAGCTTTCTTT.

The genes are TRBV14 and TRBJ1-2, with D unclear. V lost 2 bases, J lost 5 bases, and 9 bases lay in between. The CDR3 runs to 13 residues. Germline CDR1 reads SGHDN; CDR2 reads FVKESK. The CDR3 nucleotides are TGTGCCAGCAGCCAATCAGTAACATATGGCTACACCTTC. It specifies CASSQSVTYGYTF.

This chain links TRBV6-6 with TRBJ1-2; D gene ambiguous. Germline V gives CDR1 MNHNY, CDR2 SVGAGI (reference sequence). The CDR3 length is 13 residues. Between the trimmed V and J ends, which lost 0 bases and 8 bases, there was a span of 10 bases. CDR3 region: CASSYSDGGGYTF. CDR3 in DNA: TGTGCCAGCAGTTACTCTGATGGCGGAGGCTACACCTTC.

Note on this clone: The conserved closing phenylalanine or tryptophan is absent in this CDR3, likely reflecting a read error. It is unclear where the CDR3 begins or ends on the DNA, so no DNA is shown, and the CDR3 is as TCRdb lists it. The chain links TRBV5-5 to TRBJ1-4; TRBD1, the table's D call, was not compared with the DNA. In germline, CDR1 is SGHKS, CDR2 YYEKEE (reference sequence). The CDR3 has 11 residues if both end residues are counted. CDR3 region: CASSQGQGSAS.

The V gene is TRBV18, the J gene TRBJ2-1; perhaps TRBD1 as D (5 bases). This CDR3 contains 16 residues. CDR1 and CDR2 from the germline V gene are KGHSH and LQKENI. The V gene lost 3 bases and the J gene lost 6 bases, with 18 bases spanning the gap. Here the CDR3 reads CASSPREGVRRNEQFF. In DNA, the CDR3 is TGTGCCAGCTCACCCAGGGAAGGTGTACGGCGCAATGAGCAGTTCTTC. Full variable domain (remainder filled in from reference TRBV18 and TRBJ2-1): NAGVMQNPRHLVRRRGQEARLRCSPMKGHSHVYWYRQLPEEGLKFMVYLQKENIIDESGMPKERFSAEFPKEGPSILRIQQVVRGDSAAYFCASSPREGVRRNEQFFGPGTRLTVL.